The rows below give T cell receptor beta chains drawn from one sample of a study of OX40 agonist ivuxolimab in advanced cancers. This table comes from immunoSEQ multiplex PCR, and its TCRdb copy is limited to in-frame clones, with some not included. The sample contains about 76,000 clones, about 88% of which appear only once. The source material was CD4+ or CD8+ T cells sorted from blood, sampled in a trial of the OX40 agonist ivuxolimab. These receptors all come from an adult with an advanced solid tumor such as melanoma, head and neck, liver or kidney cancer. CDR3s include the opening cysteine and the closing phenylalanine or tryptophan. The D gene is left open where the match is weak. Only part of the rows carry a size: once, few, many, or a class if the clone is expanded.

>TRBV4-2|TRBJ1-2|TRBD1|-
CASSQDRGGGSHGYTF
TGTGCCAGCAGCCAAGATAGGGGAGGGGGCTCTCATGGCTACACCTTC
>TRBV7-2|TRBJ2-1|-|-
CASSLVRVVDEQFF
TGTGCCAGCAGCTTAGTGCGGGTGGTGGATGAGCAGTTCTTC
>TRBV7-3|TRBJ2-7|-|-
CASSSGPSYEQYF
TGTGCCAGCAGTTCTGGACCGTCCTACGAGCAGTACTTC
>TRBV18|TRBJ2-3|TRBD1|-
CASSPPWRQGQTGSTDTQYF
TGTGCCAGCTCACCACCTTGGAGACAGGGACAAACTGGGAGCACAGATACGCAGTATTTT
>TRBV6-4|TRBJ1-2|TRBD1|-
CASSDTDRGGRDYGYTF
TGTGCCAGCAGTGACACGGACAGGGGAGGTAGAGACTATGGCTACACCTTC
>TRBV4-3|TRBJ2-1|-|-
CASSQDLGSRGVEQFF
TGCGCCAGCAGCCAAGATTTAGGGTCTAGAGGGGTTGAGCAGTTCTTC
>TRBV28|TRBJ2-6|-|-
CASSLTGPGANVLTF
TGTGCCAGCAGTTTAACGGGCCCTGGGGCCAACGTCCTGACTTTC
>TRBV5-8|TRBJ2-1|-|-
CASSLGGLGRLSYNEQFF
TGTGCCAGCAGCTTGGGTGGATTGGGGCGGCTTTCCTACAATGAGCAGTTCTTC
>TRBV19|TRBJ2-5|-|-
CASSVDGPQETQYF
TGTGCCAGTAGTGTGGACGGACCCCAAGAGACCCAGTACTTC
>TRBV19|TRBJ1-3|-|few
CASRDFGSGNTIYF
TGTGCCAGTAGGGACTTCGGGTCTGGAAACACCATATATTTT
>TRBV6-5|TRBJ1-2|-|-
CASTQGSNYGYTF
TGTGCCAGCACCCAAGGATCTAACTATGGCTACACCTTC
>TRBV18|TRBJ2-7|-|-
CASSPTGSAEQYF
TGTGCCAGCTCACCCACAGGGTCGGCCGAGCAGTACTTC
>TRBV20-1|TRBJ2-5|-|-
CSARTETQYF
TGCAGTGCTAGAACGGAGACCCAGTACTTC
>TRBV7-2|TRBJ2-1|-|once
CASSSSYAGEQFF
TGTGCCAGCAGCTCCTCATACGCGGGTGAACAGTTCTTC
>TRBV9|TRBJ2-3|-|-
CASSSQGRADTQYF
TGTGCCAGCAGCTCACAGGGTCGGGCAGATACGCAGTATTTT
>TRBV18|TRBJ1-1|-|-
CASSPTDRMQNTEAFF
TGTGCCAGCTCACCTACAGACAGGATGCAGAACACTGAAGCTTTCTTT
>TRBV7-9|TRBJ2-3|TRBD2|few
CASSLRGETDTQYF
TGTGCCAGCAGCTTACGGGGGGAAACAGATACGCAGTATTTT
>TRBV5-1|TRBJ2-5|TRBD2|-
CASSSGLTAGEETQYF
TGCGCCAGCAGCTCAGGACTTACAGCGGGGGAAGAGACCCAGTACTTC
>TRBV7-2|TRBJ1-6|-|-
CASSLALGTTYNSPLHF
TGTGCCAGCAGCTTAGCGCTGGGGACTACCTATAATTCACCCCTCCACTTT
>TRBV5-8|TRBJ2-6|-|-
CASSVLTGANVLTF
TGTGCCAGCAGTGTTCTTACTGGGGCCAACGTCCTGACTTTC
>TRBV12-5|TRBJ1-1|-|-
CASGLGEGFGRKNTEAFF
TGTGCTAGTGGTTTAGGGGAGGGTTTCGGAAGGAAAAACACTGAAGCTTTCTTT
>TRBV28|TRBJ2-3|-|-
CASSLATGSTDTQYF
TGTGCCAGCAGTTTAGCGACAGGCAGCACAGATACGCAGTATTTT
>TRBV6-1|TRBJ1-5|-|-
CASKVGQNQPQHF
TGTGCCAGCAAGGTCGGCCAAAATCAGCCCCAGCATTTT
>TRBV28|TRBJ2-3|TRBD1|-
CASSLPLQGVDTQYF
TGTGCCAGCAGTTTGCCTCTACAGGGGGTAGATACGCAGTATTTT
>TRBV7-6|TRBJ2-5|TRBD1|-
CASSFGSSSGGGETQYF
TGTGCCAGCAGCTTTGGGTCGAGCTCAGGGGGCGGAGAGACCCAGTACTTC
>TRBV7-9|TRBJ1-6|TRBD1|-
CASSSETGGNSPLHF
TGTGCCAGCAGCTCCGAAACAGGGGGAAATTCACCCCTCCACTTT
>TRBV19|TRBJ2-2|-|-
CAIRRQVNTGELFF
TGTGCCATCAGGAGGCAGGTTAACACCGGGGAGCTGTTTTTT
>TRBV18|TRBJ1-6|TRBD1|few
CASSPGGDSPLHF
TGTGCCAGCTCGCCAGGGGGCGATTCACCCCTCCACTTT
>TRBV7-3|TRBJ1-2|TRBD1|-
CASSRTGQLNYGYTF
TGTGCCAGCAGCAGGACAGGGCAACTCAACTATGGCTACACCTTC
>TRBV18|TRBJ1-3|-|-
CASSIGISGNTIYF
TGTGCCAGCTCAATCGGTATTTCTGGAAACACCATATATTTT
>TRBV7-9|TRBJ1-2|-|-
CASSFSTSSYGYTF
TGTGCCAGCAGCTTTTCGACATCCAGCTATGGCTACACCTTC
>TRBV15|TRBJ1-5|-|-
CATSREGSHPLDQPQHF
TGTGCCACCAGCAGAGAGGGCAGCCACCCACTCGATCAGCCCCAGCATTTT
>TRBV5-6|TRBJ1-3|TRBD1|-
CASSFRQGTGNTIYF
TGTGCCAGCAGCTTCCGACAGGGCACTGGAAACACCATATATTTT
>TRBV10-3|TRBJ1-2|-|-
CAAQTGTNYGYTF
TGTGCCGCTCAGACCGGGACAAACTATGGCTACACCTTC
>TRBV18|TRBJ2-5|TRBD2|once
CASSPGTSGEETQYF
TGTGCCAGCTCACCGGGGACTAGCGGGGAAGAGACCCAGTACTTC
>TRBV18|TRBJ2-6|-|-
CASSPPTVSGANVLTF
TGTGCCAGCTCACCACCTACCGTCTCTGGGGCCAACGTCCTGACTTTC
>TRBV6-5|TRBJ1-2|-|few
CASSIAGVDYGYTF
TGTGCCAGCAGTATAGCAGGGGTAGATTATGGCTACACCTTC
>TRBV9|TRBJ2-2|TRBD1|-
CASSLGTGETGELFF
TGTGCCAGCAGCCTCGGGACAGGGGAAACCGGGGAGCTGTTTTTT
>TRBV7-9|TRBJ1-5|-|-
CASSLMDQPQHF
TGTGCCAGCAGCCTCATGGATCAGCCCCAGCATTTT
>TRBV6-4|TRBJ1-3|-|-
CASSRGPESGNTIYF
TGTGCCAGCAGTAGAGGACCCGAATCTGGAAACACCATATATTTT